One TCR beta chain is described in this entry. This sample was taken from a study of cytomegalovirus exposure and HLA in healthy donors. CDR1 is MDHEN and CDR2 is SYDVKM in the germline V gene. V lost 7 bases to trimming and J lost 3 bases, with 10 bases between them. The CDR3 length is 13 residues. Generated by immunoSEQ multiplex PCR, the TCRdb table keeps only in-frame clones and is missing some. The table has some 350,000 clones, 87% seen once. The sequence was collected from a woman aged 30 to 39 in good health and CMV-seropositive. Sequencing used PBMCs. The V call is TRBV28, the J call TRBJ2-1; the D is unclear. The CDR3 nucleotides read TGTGCCAGCACGTTTCGGATCTACAATGAGCAGTTCTTC. Amino acid sequence: CASTFRIYNEQFF.